This T cell receptor (beta chain) came from a study of tumor and adjacent non-tumor tissue in lung cancer. Study as a whole: There were 11 to 13 adenocarcinoma, a couple of squamous cell carcinoma and 1 small cell lung cancer cases.

The library came from three nested PCR rounds adapted from ARM-PCR protocols. TCRdb reanalysed the multiplex PCR reads using MiXCR and keeps one entry per CDR3 protein. Of 40,000 to 45,000 distinct CDR3 sequences listed, 60% are singletons. No cell sorting was done before RNA was extracted from the tissue. This non-tumor lung sample came from over 3 cm beyond the tumor edge. After removal of 4 bases from V and 2 bases from J, the junction contained 5 bases not matched to a gene. The CDR3 has 16 residues. CDR1 SGHAT and CDR2 FQDESV come from the germline V gene (reference sequence). General study results and limits: Top 100 clones took a larger repertoire share in normal lung.

This clonotype qualifies as medium-sized (0.01 to 0.1%). Antigen specificity is unknown. The specimen sequenced was distant non-tumor lung tissue. The clonotype originates from a man aged 50 to 60 with non-small cell lung cancer. This chain connects TRBV11-1 to TRBJ2-5; 12 nucleotides agree with TRBD2. Here the CDR3 reads CASSSWTSGVQETQYF. The CDR3, as DNA: TGTGCCAGCAGCTCCTGGACTAGCGGGGTACAAGAGACCCAGTACTTC.